The sequence of this TCR beta chain was determined in a study of blood T cell repertoires in COVID-19. About the study: Acute and convalescent COVID-19 specimens originated in the United States, Italy and Spain.

Germline CDR1 is SGHNT and CDR2 is YENEEA. V lost 4 bases, J lost 1 base, and 4 bases lay in between. CDR3 length: 12 amino acids. TCRdb's table, derived via immunoSEQ multiplex PCR, lists solely in-frame clones and lacks some. The table shows 350,000 to 400,000 clones, with just over 90% occurring only once. Participants spanned ages roughly 18 to 95 years and resided in some 22 US areas. Membership in each cohort depended on participant-reported clinical history. The source material was PBMCs or T cells enriched from blood (not recorded which). This receptor was identified in a woman between 40 and 50 years old who had been exposed to COVID-19. The chain joins TRBV11-3 to TRBJ1-2; no definite D call. The CDR3 here is CASSSSNYGYTF. The CDR3 DNA is TGTGCCAGCAGCTCCAGTAACTATGGCTACACCTTC.